These 21 T cell receptor beta chains were all obtained from the same sample, sequenced in a study of shared clonotypes between healthy human individuals. Libraries were prepared by immunoSEQ multiplex PCR; TCRdb keeps only in-frame clonotypes and omits some of them. The repertoire has about 800,000 clones, around 96% of them found once; the top ten carry under 0.25%. Naive CD8 isolation took CD45RO-negative cells positively selected for CCR7 and excluded terminally differentiated effector memory CD45RA+ cells. Sample: naive CD8+ T cells sorted from blood. The origin of the receptors is a man aged 25-45 years in good health.

The gene calls are TRBV29-1 and TRBJ2-5; perhaps TRBD2 as D (6 bases). CDR1 is SQVTM and CDR2 is ANQGSEA in the germline V gene. V lost 5 bases and J lost 10, with 20 bases in between. The CDR3 is made up of 13 amino acids. In DNA form, the CDR3 reads TGCAGCGTTATGCTCGATAGCTGGAGGGACCAGTACTTC. It specifies CSVMLDSWRDQYF.

V usage is TRBV27 and J usage is TRBJ2-7; 8 bases agree with TRBD1. V shed 6 bases, J shed 4 bases, and the junction held 14 bases outside the gene matches. The CDR3 runs to 16 residues. Germline V lookup: CDR1 MNHEY, CDR2 SMNVEV (reference sequence). CDR3 coding DNA: TGTGCCAGCAGCCGAGGACAGGGACACATATCATACGAGCAGTACTTC. Its translation is CASSRGQGHISYEQYF.

In nucleotides, the CDR3 is TGTGCCAGCAGCCCCGGGACACCACGTTTCTACGAGCAGTACTTC. Protein product: CASSPGTPRFYEQYF. V and J are TRBV11-3 and TRBJ2-7; maybe TRBD1 (6 bases). The CDR3 has 15 amino acids. Trimming stripped 5 bases from V and 3 bases from J, with 17 bases between. Germline lookup yields CDR1 SGHNT and CDR2 YENEEA.

J is TRBJ1-1 and V is TRBV7-8; a weak D match, TRBD1 (5 bases). Trimming removed 11 bases from V and 0 bases from J, with 13 bases in between. The CDR3 loop spans 13 amino acids. Looked up from germline, CDR1 is SGHVS and CDR2 is FQNEAQ. This chain's CDR3 is CAEGRELNTEAFF. The CDR3 DNA follows: TGTGCCGAGGGCAGGGAGCTGAACACTGAAGCTTTCTTT.

J is TRBJ2-7 and V is TRBV7-9; D perhaps matches TRBD1 (6 bases). V shed 5 bases and J shed 5 bases, with 13 bases lying between them. Germline lookup yields CDR1 SEHNR and CDR2 FQNEAQ (reference sequence). The CDR3 runs to 13 residues. CDR3 nucleotide sequence: TGTGCCAGCAGCCCTCGACAGGTTGACGAGCAGTACTTC. It encodes CASSPRQVDEQYF.

The V gene is TRBV6-5, the J gene TRBJ2-3; 9 nucleotides match TRBD2. Germline trimming cut 4 bases from V and 4 bases from J; bases unmatched to any gene: 6. Germline V gene data show CDR1 as MNHEY and CDR2 as SVGAGI. CDR3 length: 15 amino acids. The CDR3 nucleotides read TGTGCCAGCAGTTTGACTAGCGGAGAATCAGATACGCAGTATTTT. Protein: CASSLTSGESDTQYF.

The CDR3 region is CASSFFDRSYEQYF. The DNA of the CDR3 is TGTGCCAGCAGCTTTTTCGACAGGTCCTACGAGCAGTACTTC. V is TRBV13 and J is TRBJ2-7; maybe TRBD1 (6 bases). The CDR3 length is 14 residues. V lost 3 bases and J lost 1, with 10 bases in between. Per germline, CDR1 PRHDT and CDR2 FYEKMQ (reference sequence).

The chain couples TRBV27 to TRBJ1-2; 7 positions agree with TRBD1. This CDR3 region has 12 residues. V lost 9 bases, J lost 2 bases, and 3 bases stayed unmatched. CDR1 and CDR2 (germline): MNHEY, SMNVEV (reference sequence). The CDR3 is CARRGQNYGYTF. CDR3 DNA: TGTGCCAGAAGGGGACAGAACTATGGCTACACCTTC.

The chain recombines TRBV19 with TRBJ1-1; tentatively, D is TRBD1 (6 bases). V was pared by 3 bases and J by 2 bases, with 19 bases between. CDR3 length equals 17 residues. Germline V gene data show CDR1 as LNHDA and CDR2 as SQIVND (reference sequence). CDR3 in amino acids: CASSITLSGTFNTEAFF. The DNA for the CDR3 is TGTGCCAGTAGTATCACATTATCCGGGACATTCAACACTGAAGCTTTCTTT.

The chain has TRBV5-4 and TRBJ2-7, with a tentative D call TRBD2 (5 bases). The V end lost 2 bases, the J end lost 1 base, and 16 bases lay between the germline ends. Germline loops: CDR1 SGHNT, CDR2 YYREEE (reference sequence). This CDR3 region has 16 residues. CDR3 sequence reads: CASSLPGYSASYEQYF. Here the CDR3 DNA reads TGTGCCAGCAGCTTACCAGGTTATAGCGCATCCTACGAGCAGTACTTC.

The V gene is TRBV10-3, the J gene TRBJ2-1; TRBD2 agrees at 10 bases. This CDR3 has 13 amino acids. Trimming cost V 8 bases and J 4 bases; bases outside gene matches: 2. CDR1 is ENHRY, CDR2 SYGVKD, per germline. The CDR3 DNA reads TGTGCCATCTGGACTAGCGGTTACAATGAGCAGTTCTTC. Translation: CAIWTSGYNEQFF.

This clone appeared a single time. The rearrangement links TRBV5-8 to TRBJ2-5; tentatively, D is TRBD1 or TRBD2 (5 bases each). The CDR3 is 16 residues long. Trimming pared 4 bases from V and 4 bases from J, leaving 20 bases between. CDR1 and CDR2 from the germline V gene are SGHTS and YDEGEE. For the CDR3, the DNA is TGTGCCAGCAGCGCGGGTTCAGGGCCGGTCAGAGAGACCCAGTACTTC. Its translation: CASSAGSGPVRETQYF.

The chain has TRBV29-1 and TRBJ2-5; no definite D call. The V gene lost 0 bases and the J gene lost 2 bases, with 7 bases spanning the gap. The CDR3 covers 13 residues. CDR1 is SQVTM, CDR2 ANQGSEA, per germline. CDR3 bases: TGCAGCGTTGAAGATGGCATGCAAGAGACCCAGTACTTC. Translated: CSVEDGMQETQYF.

This clone was detected once. This CDR3 is CASSPAASYEQYF. The CDR3 nucleotides read TGTGCCAGCTCCCCGGCGGCGTCCTACGAGCAGTACTTC. J is TRBJ2-7 and V is TRBV18; D is ambiguous. This CDR3 contains 13 residues. The germline V and J ends were trimmed by 6 bases and 1 base, with 10 bases remaining between them. Germline CDR1 and CDR2: KGHSH and LQKENI.

The V and J genes are TRBV27 and TRBJ1-2; D remains ambiguous. Germline V lookup: CDR1 MNHEY, CDR2 SMNVEV (reference sequence). V was shortened by 3 bases and J by 8 bases, with 13 bases between the two germline ends. The CDR3 contains 13 residues. The CDR3 DNA sequence: TGTGCCAGCAGTTTGGCGGGATCGAGGGGCTACACCTTC. Protein sequence: CASSLAGSRGYTF.

The chain recombines TRBV2 with TRBJ2-1; D is unresolved. The germline V and J ends were trimmed by 7 bases and 9 bases, with 7 bases remaining between them. Per germline, CDR1 SNHLY and CDR2 FYNNEI. This CDR3 has 10 residues. CDR3 coding DNA: TGTGCCAGCAACGGGTTTGAGCAGTTCTTC. Protein sequence: CASNGFEQFF.

V gene TRBV18 combines with J gene TRBJ1-1; no firm D call. Germline assignment: CDR1 KGHSH and CDR2 LQKENI. Trimming left V 2 bases short and J 0 bases short, with 4 bases between. The length of the CDR3 is 13 residues. CDR3 nucleotide sequence: TGTGCCAGCTCACCAGTGGTGAACACTGAAGCTTTCTTT. Its translation is CASSPVVNTEAFF.

The chain employs TRBV27 and TRBJ2-1; TRBD2 matches at 11 bases. J was trimmed by 6 bases and V by 5 bases; bases with no gene match: 9. Germline CDR1 reads MNHEY; CDR2 reads SMNVEV (reference sequence). The CDR3 has 16 residues. This CDR3 is CASSPYGTSGINEQFF. In DNA form, the CDR3 reads TGTGCCAGCAGTCCTTACGGGACTAGCGGTATCAATGAGCAGTTCTTC.

The chain recombines TRBV10-1 with TRBJ2-7; no reliable D call. CDR1 and CDR2 from the germline V gene are WNHNN and SYGVQD (reference sequence). The CDR3 totals 9 residues. Trimming took 10 bases from V and 5 from J, leaving 6 bases between them. The CDR3 DNA sequence: TGCGCCATCCCCCACGAGCAGTACTTC. Protein product: CAIPHEQYF.

This clone was seen once. V and J are TRBV6-1 and TRBJ2-3; the D gene is possibly TRBD1 (5 bases). This CDR3 region has 15 residues. The germline gives CDR1 MNHNS, CDR2 SASEGT. Deletions cut 6 bases from V and 6 bases from J, with 19 bases between. CDR3 loop: CASSDGQGDGDTQYF. The CDR3 DNA follows: TGTGCCAGCAGCGACGGACAAGGCGATGGGGATACGCAGTATTTT.

The J gene is TRBJ2-3, the V gene TRBV28, with D maybe TRBD1 (5 bases). The CDR3 is made up of 15 amino acids. CDR1 is MDHEN and CDR2 is SYDVKM in the germline V gene. Trimming removed 2 bases from V and 3 bases from J, with 12 bases in between. In nucleotides, the CDR3 is TGTGCCAGCAGTTTAAAAACCACAGGTACAGATACGCAGTATTTT. Amino acids: CASSLKTTGTDTQYF.